One sample yielded the 7 T cell receptor beta chains listed below, sequenced in a study of blood T cell repertoires in COVID-19. Here immunoSEQ multiplex PCR was the method, and the copy in TCRdb shows in-frame clones only, minus some. The table has tens of thousands of clones, approximately 86% seen once. Source material: peripheral blood. These receptors were taken from an elderly woman with COVID-19, enrolled during active disease.

J is TRBJ1-2 and V is TRBV5-4, with TRBD1 matching over 7 bases. CDR1 is SGHNT and CDR2 is YYREEE in the germline V gene (reference sequence). The length of the CDR3 is 17 residues. With V trimmed by 4 bases and J by 2 bases, 14 bases remained unmatched. The CDR3 loop is CASSPVRTGSPNYGYTF. CDR3 DNA: TGTGCCAGCAGCCCCGTGAGGACAGGCTCCCCGAACTATGGCTACACCTTC.

The gene calls are TRBV5-1 and TRBJ2-7; 8 nucleotides match TRBD2. J was trimmed by 2 bases and V by 1 base; bases with no gene match: 5. Germline V lookup: CDR1 SGHRS, CDR2 YFSETQ. The CDR3 runs to 15 residues. The CDR3, as DNA: TGCGCCAGCAGCTTGTTTCCAGCGGGAGCCTACGAGCAGTACTTC. Translated: CASSLFPAGAYEQYF.

This rearrangement joins TRBV2 to TRBJ1-2; weak D call: TRBD1 (5 bases). Between the trimmed V and J ends, which lost 6 bases and 8 bases, there was a span of 19 bases. The germline gives CDR1 SNHLY, CDR2 FYNNEI. This CDR3 has 14 residues. The CDR3 region has the DNA TGTGCCAGCAGCCCCAGGGCTGGGCATTTGGGCTACACCTTC. Translated, it gives CASSPRAGHLGYTF.

The chain combines TRBV30 with TRBJ1-6; D is unclear. The length of the CDR3 is 13 residues. V shed 3 bases and J shed 7 bases, with 10 bases lying between them. The germline gives CDR1 GTSNPN, CDR2 SVGIG (reference sequence). This chain's CDR3 is CAWRMSVNSPLHF. The CDR3 DNA sequence: TGTGCCTGGAGGATGAGTGTCAATTCACCCCTCCACTTT.

The V gene is TRBV5-1, the J gene TRBJ2-5; perhaps TRBD2 as D (6 bases). Trimming left V 4 bases short and J 7 bases short, with 17 bases between. This CDR3 is built from 14 residues. Germline CDR1 is SGHRS and CDR2 is YFSETQ. The CDR3 is CASSDPGTGGTQYF. The CDR3 bases are TGCGCCAGCAGCGATCCCGGGACTGGGGGGACCCAGTACTTC.

The chain uses TRBV19 and TRBJ2-3; TRBD1 matches at 8 bases. Germline V gene sequence: CDR1 LNHDA, CDR2 SQIVND (reference sequence). The CDR3 is 16 amino acids. Germline trimming cut 4 bases from V and 8 bases from J; bases unmatched to any gene: 14. The CDR3 DNA is TGTGCCAGTAGTAGTCTTGGGACAGGTGGATACGGTACGCAGTATTTT. Amino acids: CASSSLGTGGYGTQYF.

V usage is TRBV12-5 and J usage is TRBJ2-3; 14 bases line up with TRBD2. The germline V gene has CDR1 LGHNT and CDR2 FRNRAP. Unmatched junction bases numbered 3, after V lost 5 bases and J lost 5 bases. The CDR3 sequence is 15 residues long. CDR3 in DNA: TGTGCTAGTGGTCTGACTAGCGGGGGGGGAGATACGCAGTATTTT. Protein product: CASGLTSGGGDTQYF.